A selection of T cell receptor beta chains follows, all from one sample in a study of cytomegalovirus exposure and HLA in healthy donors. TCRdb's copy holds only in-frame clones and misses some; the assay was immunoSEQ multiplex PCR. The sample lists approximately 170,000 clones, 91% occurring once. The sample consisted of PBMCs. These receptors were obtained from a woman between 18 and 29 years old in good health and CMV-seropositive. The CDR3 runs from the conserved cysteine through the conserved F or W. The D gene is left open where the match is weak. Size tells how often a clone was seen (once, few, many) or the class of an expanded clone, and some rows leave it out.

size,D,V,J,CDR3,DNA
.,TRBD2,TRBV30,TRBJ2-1,CAWSGTGGSSSYNEQFF,TGTGCCTGGAGTGGGACGGGGGGGTCGAGCTCCTACAATGAGCAGTTCTTC
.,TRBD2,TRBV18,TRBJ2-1,CASSLQLAGIYNEQFF,TGTGCCAGCTCACTCCAACTAGCGGGGATATACAATGAGCAGTTCTTC
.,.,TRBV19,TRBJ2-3,CATRGFGSTDTQYF,TGTGCCACCCGGGGATTCGGGAGCACAGATACGCAGTATTTT
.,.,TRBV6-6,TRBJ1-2,CASRGAGANYGYTF,TGTGCCAGCAGAGGGGCAGGGGCTAACTATGGCTACACCTTC
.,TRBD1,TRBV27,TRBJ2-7,CASNPLWTGRSYEQYF,TGTGCCAGCAACCCGCTCTGGACAGGCCGGTCCTACGAGCAGTACTTC
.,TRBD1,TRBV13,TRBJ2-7,CASSSGTGAYEQYF,TGTGCCAGCAGCTCCGGGACAGGGGCCTACGAGCAGTACTTC
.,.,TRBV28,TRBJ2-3,CASSSLSGLSTDTQYF,TGTGCCAGCAGTTCATTGTCAGGGCTCAGCACAGATACGCAGTATTTT
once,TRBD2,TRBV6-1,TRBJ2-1,CASNSASGGGNEQFF,TGTGCCAGCAATTCGGCTAGCGGGGGGGGCAATGAGCAGTTCTTC
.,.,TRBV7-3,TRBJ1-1,CASSLDPGLNTEAFF,TGTGCCAGCAGCTTAGATCCGGGATTGAACACTGAAGCTTTCTTT
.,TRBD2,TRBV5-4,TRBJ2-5,CASSSSGGAFETQYF,TGTGCCAGCAGCTCTAGCGGGGGGGCCTTTGAGACCCAGTACTTC
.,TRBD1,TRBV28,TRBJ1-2,CASSSFWDRGTNGYTF,TGTGCCAGCAGCTCATTCTGGGACAGGGGGACGAATGGCTACACCTTC
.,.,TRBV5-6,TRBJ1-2,CASSITGLTRYTF,TGTGCCAGCAGCATAACAGGGCTCACCCGCTACACCTTC
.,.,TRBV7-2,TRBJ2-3,CASSPWPSTDTQYF,TGTGCCAGCAGCCCTTGGCCGAGCACAGATACGCAGTATTTT
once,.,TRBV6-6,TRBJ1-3,CASSYLAGEDTIYF,TGTGCCAGCAGTTACTTAGCGGGAGAGGACACCATATATTTT
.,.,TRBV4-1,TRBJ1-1,CASSQVRDMNTEAFF,TGCGCCAGCAGCCAAGTTCGGGACATGAACACTGAAGCTTTCTTT
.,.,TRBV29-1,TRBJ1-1,CSVESDRIGGTEAFF,TGCAGCGTTGAGTCGGACAGAATTGGAGGCACTGAAGCTTTCTTT
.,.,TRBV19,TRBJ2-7,CASSIGGGYEQYF,TGTGCCAGTAGTATAGGGGGCGGATACGAGCAGTACTTC
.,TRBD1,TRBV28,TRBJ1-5,CASRSGDRGFNQPQHF,TGTGCCAGCAGATCCGGGGACAGAGGGTTCAATCAGCCCCAGCATTTT
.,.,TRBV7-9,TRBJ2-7,CASSAPGAYEQYF,TGTGCCAGCAGCGCCCCAGGGGCCTACGAGCAGTACTTC
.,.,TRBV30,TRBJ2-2,CAWSEVGPGELFF,TGTGCCTGGAGTGAGGTGGGGCCGGGGGAGCTGTTTTTT
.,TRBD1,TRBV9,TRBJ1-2,CASSGTGDGYTF,TGTGCCAGCAGCGGGACAGGGGATGGCTACACCTTC
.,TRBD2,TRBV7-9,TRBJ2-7,CASSPRTSGRASSLYEQYF,TGTGCCAGCAGCCCTCGGACTAGCGGGAGGGCCAGTTCGCTCTACGAGCAGTACTTC
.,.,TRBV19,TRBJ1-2,CASGPPFYGYTF,TGTGCCAGTGGGCCCCCTTTTTATGGCTACACCTTC
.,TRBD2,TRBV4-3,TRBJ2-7,CASSQGERGPYEQYF,TGCGCCAGCAGCCAAGGGGAGCGGGGACCCTACGAGCAGTACTTC